This is a list of T cell receptor beta chains from one sample in a study of neurological immune-mediated disorders. From the 5' RACE reads, TCRdb called clonotypes with MiXCR, one entry per CDR3 protein. The table lists 66,000 or so distinct CDR3 sequences, less than 5.5% of them singletons. Sequenced sample: PBMCs. Receptors were obtained from a man aged 30-40 years with multiple sclerosis. The CDR3 runs from the conserved cysteine through the conserved F or W. Each record gives: J gene, CDR3 length, clone size, V gene, D gene, CDR3 DNA, CDR3 protein. D genes are given only for firm matches. Size tells how often a clone was seen (once, few, many) or the class of an expanded clone, and some rows leave it out.

>TRBJ1-1|13|many|TRBV20-1|.
TGCAGTGCTAGTGCCCATGGGAACACTGAAGCTTTCTTT
CSASAHGNTEAFF
>TRBJ2-2|16|many|TRBV5-1|TRBD2
TGCGCCAGCAGCGGTAGACTAGCGGGTTCCACCGGGGAGCTGTTTTTT
CASSGRLAGSTGELFF
>TRBJ1-4|14|many|TRBV5-1|.
TGCGCCAGCAGCTTGACGGCGGGAAATGAAAAACTGTTTTTT
CASSLTAGNEKLFF
>TRBJ2-7|13|.|TRBV20-1|.
TGCAGTGCTAGTTATGCGGGGATTGAGGAGCAGTACTTC
CSASYAGIEEQYF
>TRBJ1-2|18|.|TRBV15|TRBD1
TGTGCCACCAGCGGGAAGGCAGTATTACGGGACAGGGACTATGGCTACACCTTC
CATSGKAVLRDRDYGYTF
>TRBJ2-1|14|many|TRBV20-1|TRBD1
TGCAGTGCTAGCCATCGGACAGGGCTATATGAGCAGTTCTTC
CSASHRTGLYEQFF
>TRBJ1-1|15|many|TRBV7-8|.
TGTGCCAGCAGCCCCGCGGGAGGGTGGGTCACTGAAGCTTTCTTT
CASSPAGGWVTEAFF
>TRBJ1-2|14|.|TRBV5-5|TRBD1
TGTGCCAGCAGCCGTACAGGGGTTGCCTATGGCTACACCTTC
CASSRTGVAYGYTF
>TRBJ1-1|13|many|TRBV2|.
TGTGCCAGCAGTGATGTAGGATCATCTGAAGCTTTCTTT
CASSDVGSSEAFF
>TRBJ1-5|16|few|TRBV5-1|.
TGCGCCAGCAGCCCCGACCCCATATTGGGCAATCAGCCCCAGCATTTT
CASSPDPILGNQPQHF
>TRBJ1-5|13|few|TRBV30|.
TGTGCCTGGAGTTTCCTGACCCAGGGAGCCCAGCATTTT
CAWSFLTQGAQHF
>TRBJ2-2|19|many|TRBV12-3/TRBV12-4|TRBD1
TGTGCCAGCACCCCCCGGGACAGGGGTCTTCTAGGGAACACCGGGGAGCTGTTTTTT
CASTPRDRGLLGNTGELFF
>TRBJ1-1|13|few|TRBV7-9|.
TGTGCCAGCAGCTTCCCTGGTAGCGCTGAAGCTTTCTTT
CASSFPGSAEAFF
>TRBJ1-1|17|few|TRBV5-1|.
TGCGCCAGCAGCTACTCACCATGGGGGCAGGGGAACACTGAAGCTTTCTTT
CASSYSPWGQGNTEAFF
>TRBJ2-2|14|many|TRBV20-1|TRBD1
TGCAGTGCTCGGACAGGGGATAGCACCGGGGAGCTGTTTTTT
CSARTGDSTGELFF
>TRBJ1-2|11|few|TRBV5-1|.
TGCGCCAGCAGCTTTGGAATTGGCTACACCTTC
CASSFGIGYTF
>TRBJ2-6|13|many|TRBV12-3/TRBV12-4|.
TGTGCCAGTGTGGCGGGGGGGGCCAACGTCCTGACTTTC
CASVAGGANVLTF
>TRBJ1-2|15|few|TRBV11-2|.
TGTGCCAGCAGCTCCCCCCGGACTCCTATTTATGGCTACACCTTC
CASSSPRTPIYGYTF
>TRBJ1-5|13|many|TRBV5-5|.
TGTGCCAGCAGCCCGGGGACAAACCAGCCCCAGAATTTT
CASSPGTNQPQNF
>TRBJ2-7|12|many|TRBV5-1|TRBD1
TGCGCCAGCAGCTTGACAGGGGTGGAGCAGTACTTC
CASSLTGVEQYF
>TRBJ1-1|15|many|TRBV20-1|.
TGCAGTGCTGGCCCGGTCAGGGAGACGAACACTGAAGCTTTCTTT
CSAGPVRETNTEAFF
>TRBJ1-4|15|many|TRBV7-8|TRBD1
TGTGCCAGCAGCTCCTCGACAGGGCGGAATGAAAAACTGTTTTTT
CASSSSTGRNEKLFF
>TRBJ1-2|16|many|TRBV24-1|TRBD1
TGTGCCACCAGTGATTTTTCAGGCCAGGGGGACTATGGCTACACCTTC
CATSDFSGQGDYGYTF
>TRBJ2-2|16|.|TRBV18|.
TGTGCCAGCTCACCATCCAAGCTACCGAACACCGGGGAGCTGTTTTTT
CASSPSKLPNTGELFF
>TRBJ2-5|14|many|TRBV5-1|.
TGCGCCAGCAGCAAAGGGCCGTACCAAGAGACCCAGTACTTC
CASSKGPYQETQYF
>TRBJ2-2|16|many|TRBV10-3|TRBD2
TGTGCCATCAGTGACGTAGCGGGGGAGAACACCGGGGAGCTGTTTTTT
CAISDVAGENTGELFF
>TRBJ1-2|13|many|TRBV5-1|.
TGCGCCAGCAGCTTGGCCCTCACTGATGGCTACACCTTC
CASSLALTDGYTF
>TRBJ2-3|16|many|TRBV10-3|.
TGTGCCATCTCAGAGGGAGGCTTCGCTAGCACAGATACGCAGTATTTT
CAISEGGFASTDTQYF
>TRBJ1-1|14|few|TRBV20-1|TRBD1
TGCAGTGCTCCCAGACAGGGGATGAACACTGAAGCTTTCTTT
CSAPRQGMNTEAFF